The T cell receptor beta chain under discussion was sequenced for a study of cytomegalovirus exposure and HLA in healthy donors. Between the trimmed V and J ends, which lost 10 bases and 5 bases, there was a span of 18 bases. CDR3 size: 13 residues. Germline V gene sequence: CDR1 MNHEY, CDR2 SMNVEV (reference sequence). TCRdb's table, derived via immunoSEQ multiplex PCR, lists solely in-frame clones and lacks some. The sample records 150,000 to 180,000 clones, approximately 86% being singletons. The rearrangement links TRBV27 to TRBJ2-7; TRBD2 might be the D (7 bases). The sequence was obtained from a human donor in good health. The material sequenced was PBMCs. CDR3 loop: CATGGRTRDEQYF. Here the CDR3 DNA reads TGTGCCACCGGGGGGCGTACTCGAGACGAGCAGTACTTC.